This is a list of T cell receptor beta chains from one sample in a study of OX40 agonist ivuxolimab in advanced cancers. TCRdb's copy holds only in-frame clones and misses some; the assay was immunoSEQ multiplex PCR. Of under 150,000 clones detected, just over 90% appear once; the ten largest clones hold about 1%. The sequencing used CD4+ or CD8+ T cells sorted from blood, collected in a trial of the OX40 agonist ivuxolimab. These receptors came from an adult with an advanced solid tumor such as melanoma, head and neck, liver or kidney cancer. CDR3s include the opening cysteine and the closing phenylalanine or tryptophan. The D gene is left open where the match is weak.

TRBV7-9	.	TRBJ2-2	TGTGCCAGCAGCTTAGGGCTGGCTGCCGGGGAGCTGTTTTTT	CASSLGLAAGELFF
TRBV5-1	.	TRBJ1-2	TGCGCCAGCAGCTTGTTGACAGGCAGTAGGGGCTACACCTTC	CASSLLTGSRGYTF
TRBV21-1	.	TRBJ1-1	TGTGCCAGCATAAGGGGTAGGAGGGACACTGAAGCTTTCTTT	CASIRGRRDTEAFF
TRBV6-1	.	TRBJ1-4	TGTGCCAGCAGTGACAACAGGGCGGGAAGTGAAAAACTGTTTTTT	CASSDNRAGSEKLFF
TRBV28	.	TRBJ1-1	TGTGCCAGCAGGCCTCATTTGAACACTGAAGCTTTCTTT	CASRPHLNTEAFF
TRBV2	.	TRBJ1-5	TGTGCCAGCAGTGCTGTACAGCTAAATCAGCCCCAGCATTTT	CASSAVQLNQPQHF
TRBV19	TRBD2	TRBJ2-2	TGTGCCAGTAGTATAGTAGGTGCGGGGGATGGCACCGGGGAGCTGTTTTTT	CASSIVGAGDGTGELFF
TRBV5-1	.	TRBJ2-5	TGCGCCAGCAAAGGGGAGGAGACCCAGTACTTC	CASKGEETQYF
TRBV19	.	TRBJ2-1	TGTGCCAGTAGACGATCGGGGAGAGATGATGAGCAGTTCTTC	CASRRSGRDDEQFF
TRBV19	.	TRBJ1-1	TGTGCCAGTAGTGTTCGGGGCGAGAACACTGAAGCTTTCTTT	CASSVRGENTEAFF